The sequence of this TCR beta chain was determined in a study of cytomegalovirus exposure and HLA in healthy donors. The PCR contained 60 Vbeta and 13 Jbeta primers. Only in-frame clones appear in the TCRdb table, and some are missing; sequencing was by immunoSEQ multiplex PCR. The sample holds about 52,000 clones, approximately 70% seen once. CDR1 is MDHEN and CDR2 is SYDVKM in the germline V gene. The CDR3 has 15 residues. Trimming took off 5 bases at V and 1 base at J, with 11 bases between the two ends. Study results and limitations: A later analysis, which compared TCR beta chains of equal frequency, found the HLA-associated ones more clonally expanded. Later work associated roughly 17,000 TCR beta sequences with HLA alleles at 0.05 false discovery rate. HLA restriction was apparent for most CMV-associated TCR beta chains in a later analysis.

Details on this clone: Its target is unknown.

Sequencing was performed on PBMCs. The rearrangement joins TRBV28 to TRBJ2-2; possibly TRBD1 for D (5 bases). The source of this sequence is a man younger than 35 in good health and CMV-seronegative. The CDR3, as DNA: TGTGCCAGCAGTAGTTTAGGGGTGAACACCGGGGAGCTGTTTTTT. It specifies CASSSLGVNTGELFF. Full variable domain (remainder filled in from reference TRBV28 and TRBJ2-2): DVKVTQSSRYLVKRTGEKVFLECVQDMDHENMFWYRQDPGLGLRLIYFSYDVKMKEKGDIPEGYSVSREKKERFSLILESASTNQTSMYLCASSSLGVNTGELFFGEGSRLTVL.